Shown below are 8 T cell receptor beta chains from a single sample sequenced in a study of T-cell reconstitution after alpha-beta-depleted transplantation in children. Researchers prepared the TCRbeta library using unique molecular identifiers, the study reports. TCRdb itself ran the PCR reads through MiXCR, one entry per CDR3 protein. The top ten clones hold 2% to 3% of a sample with around 370,000 distinct CDR3 sequences, approximately 10% of them seen once. The sample here was PBMCs from the stem cell graft donor, taken from the stem cell graft. The receptors were sampled from a human donor who donated a stem cell graft to a child with acute lymphoblastic leukemia.

This clonotype was counted only a few times. CDR3 region: CASSVDPGRGANYGYTF. Written as DNA, the CDR3 is TGTGCCAGCAGCGTAGATCCAGGTCGGGGGGCTAACTATGGCTACACCTTC. The rearrangement links TRBV9 to TRBJ1-2; tentative D call: TRBD1 (5 bases). The V and J ends lost 0 bases and 0 bases respectively, with 15 bases between them. CDR3 length equals 17 residues. Germline V gene lookup returns CDR1 SGDLS and CDR2 YYNGEE.

This clonotype was detected ten times or more. This chain connects TRBV20-1 to TRBJ1-5; 9 bases line up with TRBD1. Germline V gives CDR1 DFQATT, CDR2 SNEGSKA (reference sequence). V trimming: 6 bases; J trimming: 5 bases; junction bases outside the gene matches: 5. The length of the CDR3 is 13 residues. CDR3 in amino acids: CSARDRADQPQHF. The CDR3 nucleotides read TGCAGTGCCAGGGACAGGGCGGATCAGCCCCAGCATTTT.

The CDR3 sequence is CSAEDVLAGRAGSYNEQFF. CDR3 sequence (DNA): TGCAGTGCCGAGGACGTACTTGCGGGACGAGCGGGGTCCTACAATGAGCAGTTCTTC. The gene calls are TRBV20-1 and TRBJ2-1, with TRBD2 matching over 7 bases. Germline CDR1 is DFQATT and CDR2 is SNEGSKA (reference sequence). The V and J ends lost 6 bases and 1 base, in that order; junction bases with no gene match: 21. The CDR3 contains 19 residues.

The rearrangement links TRBV20-1 to TRBJ1-6, with 10 bases aligning to TRBD1. Germline CDR1 and CDR2: DFQATT and SNEGSKA (reference sequence). This CDR3 region has 14 residues. J gave up 8 bases and V 3 bases, and 4 bases lay outside the gene matches. CDR3 nucleotide sequence: TGCAGTGCTAGGACCGGGACAGGGGATTCACCCCTCCACTTT. It codes for CSARTGTGDSPLHF.

This chain connects TRBV15 to TRBJ2-7, with D possibly matching TRBD1 (6 bases). Trimming left V 0 bases short and J 5 bases short, with 14 bases between. CDR3 length equals 15 residues. Germline CDR1 and CDR2: LNHNV and YYDKDF (reference sequence). CDR3 residues: CATSRESSQGDEQYF. The CDR3, as DNA: TGTGCCACCAGCAGAGAAAGTTCACAGGGTGACGAGCAGTACTTC. The full variable domain, with the rest looked up from reference TRBV15 and TRBJ2-7, is DAMVIQNPRYQVTQFGKPVTLSCSQTLNHNVMYWYQQKSSQAPKLLFHYYDKDFNNEADTPDNFQSRRPNTSFCFLDIRSPGLGDTAMYLCATSRESSQGDEQYFGPGTRLTVT.

The J gene is TRBJ2-7, the V gene TRBV27; D may be TRBD2 (5 bases). V lost 2 bases and J 2 bases, leaving 7 bases between the germline ends. Germline V gene sequence: CDR1 MNHEY, CDR2 SMNVEV (reference sequence). The CDR3 consists of 13 residues. The CDR3 reads CASSLRGTYEQYF. The CDR3 bases are TGTGCCAGCAGTTTACGGGGAACCTACGAGCAGTACTTC.

This clonotype was recorded at least ten times. This sequence joins TRBV12-3 or TRBV12-4 and TRBJ2-1, with D maybe TRBD2 (6 bases). This CDR3 is 13 amino acids long. With 5 bases removed from V and 4 bases from J, the gap between germline ends came to 9 bases. DNA of the CDR3: TGTGCCAGCAGTGCGGGACCGTACAATGAGCAGTTCTTC. This gives the protein CASSAGPYNEQFF.

At least ten counts were recorded for this clonotype. V is TRBV6-4 and J is TRBJ2-5, with TRBD2 matching over 9 bases. The CDR3 consists of 15 residues. Germline trimming cut 2 bases from V and 3 bases from J; bases unmatched to any gene: 4. Germline CDR1 is MRHNA and CDR2 is SNTAGT. The DNA of the CDR3 is TGTGCCAGCAGTGACCCAAGACTAGCGGAAGAGACCCAGTACTTC. Protein sequence: CASSDPRLAEETQYF.